Below are 15 T cell receptor beta chains sequenced from a single sample in a study of blood T cell repertoires in COVID-19. TCRdb's table, derived via immunoSEQ multiplex PCR, lists solely in-frame clones and lacks some. The sample carries about 71,000 clones, 70% to 90% recorded once. The sequencing input was peripheral blood. All receptors derive from a man aged 30 to 45 with acute or convalescent COVID-19.

This clone was seen more than once but under ten times. The gene calls are TRBV5-1 and TRBJ2-2; 8 bases agree with TRBD2. The length of the CDR3 is 14 residues. V lost 5 bases to trimming and J lost 5 bases; unmatched junction nucleotides: 5. In germline, CDR1 is SGHRS, CDR2 YFSETQ. CDR3 bases: TGCGCCAGCAGTTTGAGCGGGAGAACCGGGGAGCTGTTTTTT. Protein: CASSLSGRTGELFF.

The chain links TRBV7-2 to TRBJ2-3, with 9 bases matching TRBD1. J gave up 9 bases and V 4 bases, and 8 bases lay outside the gene matches. The CDR3 is 14 amino acids. Germline values: CDR1 SGHTA, CDR2 FQGNSA. The CDR3 DNA is TGTGCCAGCAGCTCCGGACAGGGGATTGGGACGCAGTATTTT. The encoded protein is CASSSGQGIGTQYF.

V is TRBV2 and J is TRBJ2-3, with TRBD1 identical over 7 bases. The trim removed 4 bases at V and 4 bases at J, leaving 2 bases unmatched. CDR1 is SNHLY, CDR2 FYNNEI, per germline. The CDR3 length is 13 residues. The CDR3 DNA sequence: TGTGCCAGCAGTGGAGGGGGCGCAGATACGCAGTATTTT. Protein: CASSGGGADTQYF.

The V gene is TRBV5-1, the J gene TRBJ2-5; tentatively, D is TRBD1 (5 bases). Germline V gene data show CDR1 as SGHRS and CDR2 as YFSETQ. Trimming removed 6 bases from V and 1 base from J, with 19 bases in between. The CDR3 totals 16 residues. The DNA for the CDR3 is TGCGCCAGCACCTCACCCCTGACAGAACCCCAAGAGACCCAGTACTTC. Translated: CASTSPLTEPQETQYF.

This chain connects TRBV6-1 to TRBJ1-4, with 9 bases matching TRBD1. Losses at the gene ends were 3 bases for V and 6 bases for J; bases not matched to a gene: 11. The CDR3 loop spans 17 amino acids. From germline, CDR1 is MNHNS and CDR2 SASEGT. The chain's CDR3 is CASSEQMGQGWDEKLFF. The CDR3, as DNA: TGTGCCAGCAGTGAGCAGATGGGACAGGGTTGGGATGAAAAACTGTTTTTT.

The chain uses TRBV6-5 and TRBJ1-4; D may be TRBD1 (5 bases). Germline CDR1 MNHEY, CDR2 SVGAGI. This CDR3 region has 15 residues. The V and J ends lost 5 bases and 8 bases respectively, with 18 bases between them. The chain's CDR3 is CASSPSQGGKEKLFF. The CDR3 region has the DNA TGTGCCAGCAGTCCCAGTCAGGGAGGGAAGGAAAAACTGTTTTTT.

This clone was observed a single time. The rearrangement uses TRBV6-6 and TRBJ2-5; TRBD2 might be the D (6 bases). Trimming cost V 6 bases and J 5 bases, with 13 bases left between them. CDR1 MNHNY and CDR2 SVGAGI come from the germline V gene (reference sequence). This CDR3 region has 13 residues. CDR3 region: CASSWDWSETQYF. CDR3 in DNA: TGTGCCAGCAGCTGGGACTGGTCGGAGACCCAGTACTTC.

This clone occurred once. In DNA, the CDR3 is TGTGCCAGTAGTCTCGGACAGTCCGGGGAGCTGTTTTTT. Translating gives CASSLGQSGELFF. V usage is TRBV19 and J usage is TRBJ2-2, with D maybe TRBD1 (6 bases). V was pared by 5 bases and J by 6 bases, with 10 bases between. Germline assignment: CDR1 LNHDA and CDR2 SQIVND (reference sequence). The CDR3 length is 13 residues. The whole variable domain, filled in from reference TRBV19 and TRBJ2-2, reads DGGITQSPKYLFRKEGQNVTLSCEQNLNHDAMYWYRQDPGQGLRLIYYSQIVNDFQKGDIAEGYSVSREKKESFPLTVTSAQKNPTAFYLCASSLGQSGELFFGEGSRLTVL.

The chain recombines TRBV18 with TRBJ1-2; 7 bases agree with TRBD1. This CDR3 spans 16 amino acids. V shed 4 bases and J 5 bases; nucleotides not matched to a gene: 13. Germline V gives CDR1 KGHSH, CDR2 LQKENI. CDR3: CASSLNRDRAVYGYTF. The CDR3 nucleotides are TGTGCCAGCTCACTAAATCGTGACAGGGCTGTTTATGGCTACACCTTC. The full variable domain, its missing parts supplied by reference TRBV18 and TRBJ1-2, is NAGVMQNPRHLVRRRGQEARLRCSPMKGHSHVYWYRQLPEEGLKFMVYLQKENIIDESGMPKERFSAEFPKEGPSILRIQQVVRGDSAAYFCASSLNRDRAVYGYTFGSGTRLTVV.

The chain employs TRBV5-6 and TRBJ1-4; 7 positions agree with TRBD1. The CDR3 is made up of 15 amino acids. V was clipped by 1 base and J by 8 bases; unmatched bases: 8. CDR1 and CDR2 (germline): SGHDT, YYEEEE. CDR3 sequence: CASSLFDREGEKLFF. CDR3 DNA: TGTGCCAGCAGCTTGTTTGACAGGGAAGGAGAAAAACTGTTTTTT.

The chain recombines TRBV7-9 with TRBJ2-1, with 7 bases that match TRBD1. With 1 base clipped from V and 1 base from J, the junction kept 4 bases outside the gene matches. There are 16 residues in the CDR3. Germline V CDR1 and CDR2: SEHNR, FQNEAQ (reference sequence). The CDR3 nucleotides read TGTGCCAGCAGCTTAGACAGGGGATTATCCTACAATGAGCAGTTCTTC. It yields the protein CASSLDRGLSYNEQFF.

The chain carries TRBV18 and TRBJ2-1; tentative D call: TRBD1 (5 bases). Between the trimmed V and J ends, which lost 2 bases and 9 bases, there was a span of 11 bases. Germline loops: CDR1 KGHSH, CDR2 LQKENI. The CDR3 consists of 13 residues. The CDR3 region has the DNA TGTGCCAGCTCACCAAGACAGTGGAGTGAGCAGTTCTTC. Amino acids: CASSPRQWSEQFF. The full variable domain, its missing parts supplied by reference TRBV18 and TRBJ2-1, is NAGVMQNPRHLVRRRGQEARLRCSPMKGHSHVYWYRQLPEEGLKFMVYLQKENIIDESGMPKERFSAEFPKEGPSILRIQQVVRGDSAAYFCASSPRQWSEQFFGPGTRLTVL.

This sequence joins TRBV5-6 and TRBJ1-2; 7 nucleotides line up with TRBD1. V trimming: 3 bases; J trimming: 2 bases; junction bases outside the gene matches: 19. This CDR3 contains 19 residues. Germline V gives CDR1 SGHDT, CDR2 YYEEEE. The CDR3 region has the DNA TGTGCCAGCAGCTGGGAAAAAAAGGGGGCTGTTCTGCCCAACTATGGCTACACCTTC. Protein sequence: CASSWEKKGAVLPNYGYTF.

The rearrangement links TRBV18 to TRBJ1-6; no reliable D call. V shed 3 bases and J shed 7 bases, with 13 bases lying between them. CDR1 and CDR2 (germline): KGHSH, LQKENI. The CDR3 has 15 residues. The CDR3 DNA follows: TGTGCCAGCTCACCGCGACATGACGTAAATTCACCCCTCCACTTT. Amino acid sequence: CASSPRHDVNSPLHF.

This clone was seen only once. J is TRBJ2-7 and V is TRBV6-2 or TRBV6-3; TRBD2 is a possible D gene (6 bases). The CDR3 length is 15 residues. V dropped 4 bases and J dropped 5 bases, with 18 bases sitting between them. Germline CDR1 MNHEY, CDR2 SVGEGT. CDR3 sequence (DNA): TGTGCCAGCAGTTCGCCGGGACTTATAGGCAACGAGCAGTACGTC. Translation: CASSSPGLIGNEQYV.